Following are 6 T cell receptor beta chains from one sample sequenced in a study of vaccination and CD4 T cells after COVID-19. The study sequenced cultured CD4+ T cell DNA using the Oncomine TCR Beta short-read assay. Using its own MiXCR run on the PCR reads, TCRdb lists one record per CDR3 protein. In the table there are roughly 14,000 distinct CDR3 sequences, about 30% of which are singletons. The antigens for these receptors are not known. Treatment indicated: roughly nine-day PBMC culture with coronavirus spike peptide pools or control peptides (ViraFEST assay). Specimen: CD4+ T cells from blood, cultured in vitro, collected after SARS-CoV-2 vaccination. The receptors were sampled from a human donor who had recovered from COVID-19.

About this clonotype itself: Sequence at one end of the junction differs from germline and may be a read error. V and J are TRBV7-2 and TRBJ2-5; TRBD2 aligns across 13 bases. CDR3 size: 18 residues. The germline V gene encodes CDR1 SGHTA and CDR2 FQGNSA. In DNA, the CDR3 is TGCGCCAGCAGCCAAGGGACCGGGACTAGCGGGACGTCCGAGACCCAGTACTTC. Translating gives CASSQGTGTSGTSETQYF.

This clonotype was found a few times. The chain uses TRBV18 and TRBJ1-1; D remains ambiguous. Germline CDR1 reads KGHSH; CDR2 reads LQKENI. V was pared by 1 base and J by 4 bases, with 16 bases between. This CDR3 spans 16 amino acids. The DNA of the CDR3 is TGTGCCAGCTCACCACGGGTCGACCCACGGGGCACTGAAGCTTTCTTT. It codes for CASSPRVDPRGTEAFF.

The chain recombines TRBV4-3 with TRBJ2-1, with 11 nucleotides matching TRBD2. Per the germline V gene, CDR1 is LGHNA and CDR2 is YSLEER. The CDR3 extends over 15 amino acids. The ends lost 7 bases at V and 8 bases at J; junction bases unmatched: 10. The CDR3 region is CASTRLAGNSYEQFF. CDR3 DNA sequence: TGCGCCAGCACCCGACTAGCGGGAAATAGCTATGAGCAGTTCTTC.

This clonotype was detected only a few times. This chain joins TRBV2 and TRBJ2-2; 7 bases fit TRBD2. The J segment lost 3 bases and the V segment lost 6 bases, leaving 13 bases of the junction unmatched. CDR1 is SNHLY, CDR2 FYNNEI, per germline. This CDR3 has 17 residues. This CDR3 is CASRGRGIHIDTGELFF. The DNA for the CDR3 is TGTGCCAGCAGGGGGAGGGGAATACACATCGACACCGGGGAGCTGTTTTTT. Drawing the rest from reference TRBV2 and TRBJ2-2, the complete variable domain is EPEVTQTPSHQVTQMGQEVILRCVPISNHLYFYWYRQILGQKVEFLVSFYNNEISEKSEIFDDQFSVERPDGSNFTLKIRSTKLEDSAMYFCASRGRGIHIDTGELFFGEGSRLTVL.

This chain connects TRBV28 to TRBJ2-1; 7 bases align to TRBD2. The CDR3 sequence is 12 residues long. CDR1 MDHEN and CDR2 SYDVKM come from the germline V gene. V lost 6 bases, J lost 13 bases, and 9 bases stayed unmatched. The CDR3 loop is CASSPPPGGQFF. CDR3 bases: TGTGCCAGCAGCCCCCCCCCGGGAGGTCAGTTCTTC.

This clonotype was observed a few times. The chain employs TRBV6-5 and TRBJ2-7; 10 bases are a match to TRBD1. Trimming removed 2 bases from V and 5 bases from J; junction bases left unmatched: 6. Germline CDR1 MNHEY, CDR2 SVGAGI. The CDR3 is made up of 15 amino acids. CDR3 sequence reads: CASSYRDRGTHEQYF. The CDR3 nucleotides read TGTGCCAGCAGTTACCGGGACAGGGGTACGCACGAGCAGTACTTC.